This T cell receptor beta chain was documented in a study of graft-versus-host responses after intestinal transplantation. Study summary: Once they had received anti-thymocyte globulin induction, all recipients took tacrolimus and steroids for approximately three years. Points from the study as a whole: Investigators detected GvH clones in recipient marrow, with some emerging earlier in ileum or blood. Within the allografts of patients who had graft-donor T cell macrochimerism, graft-versus-host to host-versus-graft clonal ratios were high.

Some clones are missing from TCRdb's copy, which holds only in-frame ones; the method was immunoSEQ multiplex PCR. The profile shows about 70,000 clones, approximately 80% of them singletons. In this sample, this clone turned up a few times. Its specificity is not known. CDR3 size: 14 residues. Germline values: CDR1 SGHDT, CDR2 YYEEEE. Between the trimmed V and J ends, which lost 5 bases and 1 base, there was a span of 9 bases. This TCR was sampled from a human donor who was the organ donor for an intestinal transplant. This material consisted of unstimulated CD4+ T cells sorted from spleen or lymph node cells, taken before transplant. The chain uses TRBV5-6 and TRBJ2-2, with D unclear. The CDR3 reads CASRSQLNTGELFF. The CDR3 coding sequence is TGTGCCAGCAGATCGCAGTTGAACACCGGGGAGCTGTTTTTT. Based on the CDR3 plus reference TRBV5-6 and TRBJ2-2, the full variable domain is DAGVTQSPTHLIKTRGQQVTLRCSPKSGHDTVSWYQQALGQGPQFIFQYYEEEERQRGNFPDRFSGHQFPNYSSELNVNALLLGDSALYLCASRSQLNTGELFFGEGSRLTVL.